The 8 T cell receptor beta chains in this list originate from one sample, sequenced in a study of blood T cell repertoires in COVID-19. Data came from immunoSEQ multiplex PCR; TCRdb stores just in-frame clones and leaves some out. This sample has over 400,000 clones; 80% to 90% occur once, and the top ten carry just over 8%. Sequenced input: PBMCs or T cells enriched from blood (not recorded which). The receptors originated from a woman in her fifties or sixties who had recovered from COVID-19.

This chain uses TRBV6-6 with TRBJ2-7, with 7 bases matching TRBD1. CDR1 MNHNY and CDR2 SVGAGI come from the germline V gene (reference sequence). With 6 bases clipped from V and 1 base from J, the junction kept 9 bases outside the gene matches. The CDR3 covers 15 residues. This chain's CDR3 is CASSRSPGQSYEQYF. CDR3 bases: TGTGCCAGCAGCCGGTCTCCGGGACAGTCCTACGAGCAGTACTTC.

The V call is TRBV3-1 (or the pseudogene TRBV3-2), the J call TRBJ1-3, with no clear D. V lost 1 base and J 7 bases, leaving 8 bases between the germline ends. The germline V gene has CDR1 LGHDT and CDR2 YNNKEL (reference sequence). This CDR3 contains 13 residues. The DNA of the CDR3 is TGTGCCAGCAGCCAAGGTTGGCACAACACCATATATTTT. Its translation is CASSQGWHNTIYF.

The CDR3 DNA is TGTGCCAGCAGCCGTACCTGGACTAGCGGGGGGCGCACAGATACGCAGTATTTT. It encodes CASSRTWTSGGRTDTQYF. This chain connects TRBV9 to TRBJ2-3; TRBD2 matches at 14 bases. Per germline, CDR1 SGDLS and CDR2 YYNGEE. The J segment lost 1 base and the V segment lost 4 bases, leaving 8 bases of the junction unmatched. This CDR3 region has 18 residues.

This chain links TRBV5-8 with TRBJ2-3; no reliable D call. The germline V and J ends were trimmed by 0 bases and 0 bases, with 5 bases remaining between them. This CDR3 has 14 amino acids. Germline CDR1 reads SGHTS; CDR2 reads YDEGEE. The CDR3 DNA follows: TGTGCCAGCAGCTTGGTTCCGAGCACAGATACGCAGTATTTT. It encodes CASSLVPSTDTQYF. The full variable domain, rest sourced from reference TRBV5-8 and TRBJ2-3, is EAGVTQSPTHLIKTRGQQATLRCSPISGHTSVYWYQQALGLGLQFLLWYDEGEERNRGNFPPRFSGRQFPNYSSELNVNALELEDSALYLCASSLVPSTDTQYFGPGTRLTVL.

The V and J genes are TRBV27 and TRBJ1-1; D is undetermined. The germline CDR1 and CDR2 sequences are MNHEY and SMNVEV (reference sequence). Trimming pared 7 bases from V and 1 base from J, leaving 4 bases between. CDR3 size: 11 residues. This chain's CDR3 is CASTGNTEAFF. DNA of the CDR3: TGTGCCAGCACGGGGAACACTGAAGCTTTCTTT.

J is TRBJ2-1 and V is TRBV5-1; 9 bases agree with TRBD2. The CDR3 loop spans 15 amino acids. V dropped 4 bases and J dropped 0; count of bases not matched to a gene: 2. CDR1 and CDR2 (germline): SGHRS, YFSETQ. This chain's CDR3 is CASSPSGASYNEQFF. The DNA of the CDR3 is TGCGCCAGCAGCCCTAGCGGGGCCTCCTACAATGAGCAGTTCTTC. The variable domain in full, with the rest retrieved from reference TRBV5-1 and TRBJ2-1, is KAGVTQTPRYLIKTRGQQVTLSCSPISGHRSVSWYQQTPGQGLQFLFEYFSETQRNKGNFPGRFSGRQFSNSRSEMNVSTLELGDSALYLCASSPSGASYNEQFFGPGTRLTVL.

This clone has just one count. The chain uses TRBV18 and TRBJ1-2; weak D call: TRBD1 (5 bases). V lost 0 bases, J lost 1 base, and 6 bases lay in between. From germline, CDR1 is KGHSH and CDR2 LQKENI. There are 14 residues in the CDR3. The CDR3 is CASSPPGGNYGYTF. CDR3 coding DNA: TGTGCCAGCTCACCACCGGGGGGTAACTATGGCTACACCTTC.

The chain uses TRBV12-5 and TRBJ2-4; perhaps TRBD1 as D (6 bases). The CDR3 totals 14 residues. V was cut by 1 base and J by 9 bases, with 13 bases left in between. Germline V gives CDR1 LGHNT, CDR2 FRNRAP. Here the CDR3 DNA reads TGTGCTAGTGGTTTGGGAGGGACACAGGGCATTCAGTACTTC. Translated: CASGLGGTQGIQYF.